This TCR beta chain came from a study of blood T cell repertoires in COVID-19 (dated by TCRdb to 2018 to 2021). Broadly, across the study: The collaborator samples originated in the United States, Italy and Spain and spanned the acute and convalescent phases of COVID-19. The material from the prospective study consisted of cDNA or gDNA derived from T cells, B-cell-depleted T cells, or PBMCs. HLA class I and class II types, where available, came from metadata supplied by the sample provider rather than from assay-based typing. A de-identified subject ID, COVID-19 status, age in years and sex were almost always included in the sample metadata. Subjects who had been exposed to COVID-19, were actively infected with it, or had recovered from it provided the deeply sampled blood TCRbeta repertoires that made up the dataset. The samples were drawn from the first 160 participants of the ongoing ImmuneRACE study and from some 1,300 subjects provided by 6 global collaborators. The repertoires were released in a freely available public database meant as a resource for research on the immune response to SARS-CoV-2.

TCRbeta CDR3 regions were amplified from genomic DNA by means of the immunoSEQ Assay, a bias-controlled multiplex PCR. Per the source publication's procedure: Within the assay, amplification of reference gene primers was used to estimate how many nucleated cells each sample contained. To quantify the absolute abundance of each unique TCRbeta CDR3 rearrangement, sequence reads were collapsed and filtered. For each sample, productive Simpson clonality was calculated as the square root of Simpson's diversity index across productive rearrangements. The table comes from immuneACCESS by way of TCRdb, which keeps in-frame sequences with V and J called. Part of the clones is missing from these tables; in studies checked, under half for an unresolved V gene and the rest for unknown reasons. Clonal size and the V and J genes are those of that table, whereas D and trimming came from the DNA. Present in this sample are some 270,000 clones, about 89% of which were seen just once. The ten largest clones take up 1.5% to 2% of the sample.

Another Seattle source contributed samples from volunteer blood donors who had recovered from COVID-19. Each collaborating institution followed its own protocols to collect whole blood in K2EDTA tubes. For TCRbeta analysis, collaborator samples were shipped as frozen whole blood, as isolated PBMCs, or as DNA extracted from either sample type. Overall study outcomes, separate from this receptor: Clinical and demographic metadata were provided uncurated, with the amount varying by source and participant.

The CDR3 measures 13 amino acids from cysteine to phenylalanine. Only the CDR3 DNA is retained, 39 bases long and in frame from the first base. CDR1 and CDR2, per the germline V gene (reference sequence), are SEHNR and FQNEAQ. V and J are truncated by 5 bases and 4 bases respectively, leaving an intervening sequence of 11 bases. Concerning this clone: Its antigen specificity is not known. Base qualities are missing; no much larger clone stands one base away.

The sequence is built from TRBV7-9 and TRBJ2-5; the D gene is perhaps TRBD2, from 6 matching bases. The clonotype was recovered from a woman aged 60 to 75 who had recovered from COVID-19. Sequenced input: peripheral blood. The DNA sequence is given as TGTGCCAGCAGCCTTAGCGGTACAGAGACCCAGTACTTC. This gives the protein CASSLSGTETQYF.